This TCR beta chain derives from a study of low-dose radiotherapy and immunotherapy resistance in tumors. About the study: Treatment included intravenous cyclophosphamide dosed at 200 mg/m2 every two weeks, one day before radiation and immunotherapy.

From germline, CDR1 is DFQATT and CDR2 SNEGSKA (reference sequence). Trimming left V 6 bases short and J 0 bases short, with 11 bases between. This CDR3 has 14 amino acids. Primers targeting TRAV and TRBV primed first-strand cDNA, covering alpha and beta chains. Amplification, which lasted around 22 PCR cycles, used a constant-region primer and V-primer adapter to amplify TCRs. TCRdb independently ran MiXCR on the reads; one entry per CDR3 protein. In the table there are approximately 89,000 distinct CDR3 sequences, approximately 20% of which are singletons. This clonotype was detected ten times or more. Regarding time point: before trial treatment.

The sequence was collected from a male donor with prostate cancer. The specimen was PBMCs, collected before treatment. The V gene is TRBV20-1, the J gene TRBJ1-4; the D is unclear. The CDR3 DNA sequence: TGCAGTGCGCGGAAGGAGGCAACTAATGAAAAACTGTTTTTT. Translated: CSARKEATNEKLFF.